Listed here are 2 T cell receptor beta chains from one sample, sequenced in a study of Ad26.COV2.S vaccination and SARS-CoV-2 variants. Treatment reported: roughly 19 received Ad26.COV2.S at low or high dose, single or two shots; about 5 received placebo; per-sample allocation not given. Day 63 after the first injection of vaccine or placebo was the sampling time. Sequencing used immunoSEQ multiplex PCR; TCRdb keeps in-frame clones, though not all of them. Of a few hundred thousand clones in the sample, about 92% were seen once. The source material was peripheral blood, sampled in a trial of Ad26.COV2.S vaccine versus placebo. The receptor source for this set is a person between 18 and 59 years old who received the Ad26.COV2.S COVID-19 vaccine or a placebo.

This clone was counted only a few times. The J gene is TRBJ1-2, the V gene TRBV25-1; D is possibly TRBD1 (5 bases). The CDR3 runs 15 residues. Germline CDR1 MGHDK, CDR2 SYGVNS. The V and J ends lost 7 bases and 2 bases respectively, with 17 bases between them. CDR3 in amino acids: CASIPAGQANYGYTF. The DNA for the CDR3 is TGTGCCAGCATTCCCGCGGGGCAGGCAAACTATGGCTACACCTTC.

This clone has just a few counts. V is TRBV7-9 and J is TRBJ1-2, with D unclear. The CDR3 runs to 14 residues. Germline V CDR1 and CDR2: SEHNR, FQNEAQ (reference sequence). V dropped 1 base and J dropped 8 bases, with 14 bases sitting between them. CDR3 in DNA: TGTGCCAGCAGCTTAGTGGGATTGGGAGAGGGCTACACCTTC. Encoded protein: CASSLVGLGEGYTF.